The present TCR beta chain was sequenced within a study of blood T cell repertoires in COVID-19. Overall study: T cells, B-cell-depleted T cells, or PBMCs provided the cDNA or gDNA that served as material.

Source study methods: From reference gene primer amplification, estimates of nucleated cell counts were derived. TCRdb's copy holds only in-frame clones and misses some; the assay was immunoSEQ multiplex PCR. Clone size and the V and J calls come from that table; the DNA yielded D and trimming. The sample carries roughly 120,000 clones, 90% recorded once. The CDR3 spans 14 residues. V gave up 8 bases and J gave up 7 bases; unmatched junction bases: 11. Germline V CDR1 and CDR2: SGHRS, YFSETQ. The chain carries TRBV5-1 and TRBJ2-1; TRBD1 matches at 8 bases. The source material was peripheral blood. The sequence was obtained from a human donor with active COVID-19. The donor label of this sample is uncertain. CDR3 residues: CASKLTGVLNEQFF. The CDR3, as DNA: TGCGCCAGTAAACTGACAGGGGTTCTAAATGAGCAGTTCTTC.